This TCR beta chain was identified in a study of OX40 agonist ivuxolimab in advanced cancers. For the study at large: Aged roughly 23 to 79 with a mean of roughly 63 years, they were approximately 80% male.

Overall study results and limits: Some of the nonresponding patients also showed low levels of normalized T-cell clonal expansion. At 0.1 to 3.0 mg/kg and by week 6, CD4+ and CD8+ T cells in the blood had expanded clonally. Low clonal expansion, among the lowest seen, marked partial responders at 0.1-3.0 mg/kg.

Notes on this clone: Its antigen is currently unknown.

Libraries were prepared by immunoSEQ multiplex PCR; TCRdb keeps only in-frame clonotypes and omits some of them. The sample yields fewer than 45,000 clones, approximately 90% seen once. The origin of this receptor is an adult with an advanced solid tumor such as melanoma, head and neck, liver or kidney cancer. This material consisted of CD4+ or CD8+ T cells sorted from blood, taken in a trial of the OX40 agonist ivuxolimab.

The CDR3: CASSLGGGTEAFF. In nucleotides, the CDR3 is TGTGCCAGCAGCTTGGGGGGAGGAACTGAAGCTTTCTTT. The chain recombines TRBV5-4 with TRBJ1-1; D call uncertain. CDR1 is SGHNT and CDR2 is YYREEE in the germline V gene (reference sequence). The CDR3 totals 13 residues. Trimming stripped 0 bases from V and 5 bases from J, with 8 bases between.